This T cell receptor (beta chain) was observed in a study of shared clonotypes between healthy human individuals. Findings and caveats of the study: Expectations were that clonotype sharing among donors would be affected by sequencing depth.

Naive CD8 cells, CD45RO-negative and positively selected for CCR7, excluded terminally differentiated effector memory CD45RA+ cells. Donation came from healthy HIV-negative adults that had no recent acute infections or vaccinations. All the donors were Caucasian adults who lived in Nashville, Tennessee. The CDR3 totals 14 residues. V lost 4 bases and J lost 2, with 11 bases in between. Germline CDR1 is MGHRA and CDR2 is YSYEKL. Original handling: Filtering differed, since immunoSEQ gave only junction sequences and no quality scores. The protocol was immunoSEQ multiplex PCR, while the TCRdb copy is restricted to in-frame clones and leaves out a portion. V and J calls and clone size are given by that table; D and trimming were obtained from the DNA. Of around 2,000,000 clones in the sample, roughly 91% are singletons; the top ten hold around 1.7%. This clone came up once. Its specificity is not known.

Sequenced sample: naive CD8+ T cells from PBMCs. The sequence was obtained from a man aged 18 to 29 in good health. Some clones in this sample may be carry-over from other donors' samples. The rearrangement links TRBV4-1 to TRBJ1-2; D possibly corresponds to TRBD1 (6 bases). Here the CDR3 DNA reads TGCGCCAGCAGCCTCCGGGACAACAACTATGGCTACACCTTC. This codes for CASSLRDNNYGYTF.